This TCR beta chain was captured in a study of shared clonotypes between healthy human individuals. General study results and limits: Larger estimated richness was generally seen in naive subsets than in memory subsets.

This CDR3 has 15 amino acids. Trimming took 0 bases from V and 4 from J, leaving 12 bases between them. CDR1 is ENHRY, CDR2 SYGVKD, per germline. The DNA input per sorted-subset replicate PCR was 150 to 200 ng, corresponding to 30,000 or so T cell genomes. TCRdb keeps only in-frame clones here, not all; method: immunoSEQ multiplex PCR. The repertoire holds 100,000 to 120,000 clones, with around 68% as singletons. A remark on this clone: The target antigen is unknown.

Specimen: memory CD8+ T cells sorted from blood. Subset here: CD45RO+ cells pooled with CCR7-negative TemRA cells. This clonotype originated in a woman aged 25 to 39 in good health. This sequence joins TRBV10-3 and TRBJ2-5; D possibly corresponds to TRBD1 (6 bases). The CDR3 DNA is TGTGCCATCAGTGAGTCAATCTACAGGGTAGAGACCCAGTACTTC. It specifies CAISESIYRVETQYF.